These 29 T cell receptor beta chains originate from one sample sequenced in a study of cytomegalovirus exposure and HLA in healthy donors. Primers for the PCR totalled 60 Vbeta and 13 Jbeta. The repertoire was sequenced with immunoSEQ multiplex PCR; TCRdb's copy has only in-frame clones and lacks some. The table includes more than 95,000 clones, approximately 78% detected once. The sample consisted of PBMCs. The receptors shown here come from a woman between 35 and 50 years old in good health and CMV-seronegative.

The V gene is TRBV28, the J gene TRBJ2-3, with 8 nucleotides matching TRBD1. Germline V gives CDR1 MDHEN, CDR2 SYDVKM. The trim removed 6 bases at V and 5 bases at J, leaving 13 bases unmatched. The CDR3 extends over 16 amino acids. The CDR3 DNA is TGTGCCAGCAGCCAGCCCACAGGGGGTGGTGTAGATACGCAGTATTTT. Its translation is CASSQPTGGGVDTQYF.

The chain joins TRBV28 to TRBJ2-7, with TRBD1 matching over 9 bases. Germline CDR1 is MDHEN and CDR2 is SYDVKM. The CDR3 consists of 12 residues. With V trimmed by 4 bases and J by 8 bases, 3 bases remained unmatched. The CDR3 bases are TGTGCCAGCAGTTACGGACAGGGGCAGCAGTACTTC. Amino acid sequence: CASSYGQGQQYF.

The chain employs TRBV10-3 and TRBJ2-5, with 7 bases matching TRBD1. CDR1 and CDR2 (germline): ENHRY, SYGVKD. Germline trimming cut 3 bases from V and 5 bases from J; bases unmatched to any gene: 6. There are 14 residues in the CDR3. CDR3 in DNA: TGTGCCATCAGTGACGAGACAGGGCAGGAGACCCAGTACTTC. This codes for CAISDETGQETQYF.

The chain is built from TRBV29-1 and TRBJ2-1; D is unresolved. The CDR3 length is 10 residues. V lost 3 bases and J lost 7, with 4 bases in between. Germline values: CDR1 SQVTM, CDR2 ANQGSEA. The chain's CDR3 is CSVDGNEQFF. The CDR3 DNA is TGCAGCGTTGACGGGAATGAGCAGTTCTTC.

The chain combines TRBV25-1 with TRBJ2-1; D not resolved. Trimming removed 9 bases at V and 7 bases at J, with 19 bases between. CDR1 is MGHDK and CDR2 is SYGVNS in the germline V gene. The CDR3 is 14 amino acids. Written as DNA, the CDR3 is TGTGCCAGTAAGATGGGTGAAGCGTTAAATGAGCAGTTCTTC. Translation: CASKMGEALNEQFF.

The chain joins TRBV28 to TRBJ1-1, with D perhaps matching TRBD1 (5 bases). Between the trimmed V and J ends, which lost 5 bases and 0 bases, there was a span of 13 bases. The CDR3 runs to 15 residues. The germline V gene encodes CDR1 MDHEN and CDR2 SYDVKM. CDR3 sequence: CASSPTWGLNTEAFF. CDR3 in DNA: TGTGCCAGCAGTCCTACGTGGGGCCTGAACACTGAAGCTTTCTTT.

Comments on this clone: The junction departs from germline at one end; a sequencing error may be responsible. The chain links TRBV9 to TRBJ2-4, with 9 positions matching TRBD1. The CDR3 is 15 residues long. Germline V gene sequence: CDR1 SGDLS, CDR2 YYNGEE. In nucleotides, the CDR3 is TGTGCCAGCAGCGTCGCCGGGACAGGGAAAAACAGTCAGTACTTC. Translation: CASSVAGTGKNSQYF.

This chain joins TRBV27 and TRBJ2-3; possible D gene TRBD2, 6 bases. In germline, CDR1 is MNHEY, CDR2 SMNVEV (reference sequence). The CDR3 consists of 12 residues. V was cut by 5 bases and J by 9 bases, with 12 bases left in between. The CDR3 sequence: CASSPPGGTQYF. The CDR3 DNA sequence: TGTGCCAGCAGTCCCCCCGGGGGAACGCAGTATTTT.

The sample holds a few counts of this clone. The chain carries TRBV4-3 and TRBJ2-2; D is perhaps TRBD2 (6 bases). Trimming stripped 4 bases from V and 4 bases from J, with 13 bases between. Germline V gene data show CDR1 as LGHNA and CDR2 as YSLEER. The CDR3 is 15 amino acids. The CDR3: CASSPKRRATGELFF. DNA for the CDR3: TGCGCCAGCAGCCCGAAGAGGAGGGCCACCGGGGAGCTGTTTTTT.

V is TRBV5-8 and J is TRBJ1-3; no clear D gene. The CDR3 has 13 residues. Germline V lookup: CDR1 SGHTS, CDR2 YDEGEE. Trimming removed 8 bases from V and 2 bases from J, with 11 bases in between. CDR3 sequence reads: CARWTVAGNTIYF. In DNA form, the CDR3 reads TGTGCCAGATGGACTGTAGCTGGAAACACCATATATTTT.

This chain uses TRBV28 with TRBJ1-2; 9 bases match TRBD1. The CDR3 length is 15 residues. Trimming took 5 bases from V and 4 from J; bases not matched to a gene: 8. The germline V gene encodes CDR1 MDHEN and CDR2 SYDVKM. DNA of the CDR3: TGTGCCAGCAGTACCGGGACAGGGTCTGGCTATGGCTACACCTTC. Translating it yields CASSTGTGSGYGYTF.

CDR3 amino acids: CASSASGNSGYEQYF. The CDR3 coding sequence is TGTGCCAGCAGCGCTAGCGGGAACTCTGGCTACGAGCAGTACTTC. The chain has TRBV9 and TRBJ2-7; 9 bases align to TRBD2. The germline CDR1 and CDR2 sequences are SGDLS and YYNGEE. V shed 3 bases and J 3 bases; nucleotides not matched to a gene: 7. The length of the CDR3 is 15 residues.

In this sample, this clone turned up once. This rearrangement joins TRBV5-4 to TRBJ2-1, with 15 bases fitting TRBD2. Germline CDR1 and CDR2: SGHNT and YYREEE (reference sequence). CDR3 size: 15 residues. V was pared by 3 bases and J by 7 bases, with 2 bases of the junction left unmatched. This chain's CDR3 is CASSSGTSGRNEQFF. The CDR3 bases are TGTGCCAGCAGCTCGGGGACTAGCGGGAGGAATGAGCAGTTCTTC.

V gene TRBV27 combines with J gene TRBJ1-4; a possible D gene is TRBD1 (5 bases). V lost 6 bases and J 7 bases, leaving 15 bases between the germline ends. The germline V gene encodes CDR1 MNHEY and CDR2 SMNVEV (reference sequence). CDR3 length equals 14 residues. CDR3 region: CASSAQGFFEKLFF. The CDR3 coding sequence is TGTGCCAGCAGCGCTCAGGGATTCTTTGAAAAACTGTTTTTT.

The J gene is TRBJ2-2, the V gene TRBV2; 7 bases map to TRBD2. Germline V gene lookup returns CDR1 SNHLY and CDR2 FYNNEI. The CDR3 extends over 16 amino acids. V shed 6 bases, J shed 0 bases, and the junction held 7 bases outside the gene matches. CDR3 sequence reads: CASSVTSIANTGELFF. CDR3 DNA sequence: TGTGCCAGCAGCGTGACTAGCATCGCGAACACCGGGGAGCTGTTTTTT.

The CDR3 nucleotides are TGCGCCAGCACCGGAGACAGGGGAAGCACAGATACGCAGTATTTT. This sequence encodes CASTGDRGSTDTQYF. This chain connects TRBV5-1 to TRBJ2-3; the match to TRBD1 covers 8 bases. After removal of 6 bases from V and 0 bases from J, the junction contained 6 bases not matched to a gene. The germline V gene has CDR1 SGHRS and CDR2 YFSETQ. This CDR3 comprises 15 residues. Looking up the rest from reference TRBV5-1 and TRBJ2-3 gives the full variable domain: KAGVTQTPRYLIKTRGQQVTLSCSPISGHRSVSWYQQTPGQGLQFLFEYFSETQRNKGNFPGRFSGRQFSNSRSEMNVSTLELGDSALYLCASTGDRGSTDTQYFGPGTRLTVL.

This clone came up once. The chain combines TRBV5-6 with TRBJ1-1, with 8 nucleotides matching TRBD1. Trimming removed 4 bases from V and 3 bases from J; junction bases left unmatched: 14. Germline assignment: CDR1 SGHDT and CDR2 YYEEEE. The CDR3 has 17 residues. This CDR3 reads CASSGMDRVWVYTEAFF. Here the CDR3 DNA reads TGTGCCAGCAGCGGCATGGACAGGGTTTGGGTATACACTGAAGCTTTCTTT.

The chain uses TRBV10-3 and TRBJ1-1; D is possibly TRBD1 (6 bases). V lost 6 bases, J lost 5 bases, and 16 bases lay in between. The germline V gene encodes CDR1 ENHRY and CDR2 SYGVKD. This CDR3 is 14 amino acids long. CDR3 bases: TGTGCCATCAGCGGAACACAGGGAGAGACTGAAGCTTTCTTT. Residues: CAISGTQGETEAFF.

A word on this clone: Compared with germline, one end of the junction differs, possibly owing to a read error. V usage is TRBV7-9 and J usage is TRBJ1-1, with 8 bases matching TRBD1. CDR3 length: 13 amino acids. Germline loops: CDR1 SEHNR, CDR2 FQNEAQ (reference sequence). The CDR3 loop reads CSSTDRGNTEAFF. For the CDR3, the DNA is TGTTCCAGCACCGACAGGGGAAACACTGAAGCTTTCTTT.

The chain is built from TRBV4-2 and TRBJ1-2; D may be TRBD1 (5 bases). Germline assignment: CDR1 LGHNA and CDR2 YNFKEQ. The CDR3 sequence is 14 residues long. V gave up 4 bases and J gave up 7 bases, with 16 bases separating them. As DNA, the CDR3 is TGTGCCAGCAGCCCCCCGGACAATTTCCCTGGCTACACCTTC. Amino acid sequence: CASSPPDNFPGYTF.

The chain uses TRBV7-8 and TRBJ2-3, with D maybe TRBD1 (7 bases). CDR3 length equals 15 residues. V gave up 5 bases and J gave up 3 bases, with 15 bases separating them. Germline-derived CDR1 and CDR2 are SGHVS and FQNEAQ. CDR3 in amino acids: CASSLAGQQTDTQYF. The CDR3 nucleotides are TGTGCCAGCAGCCTGGCGGGACAGCAGACAGATACGCAGTATTTT. Looking up the rest from reference TRBV7-8 and TRBJ2-3 gives the full variable domain: GAGVSQSPRYKVAKRGQDVALRCDPISGHVSLFWYQQALGQGPEFLTYFQNEAQLDKSGLPSDRFFAERPEGSVSTLKIQRTQQEDSAVYLCASSLAGQQTDTQYFGPGTRLTVL.

This clone appeared once. This chain links TRBV19 with TRBJ2-6; D is perhaps TRBD2 (5 bases). Trimming took off 9 bases at V and 2 bases at J, with 5 bases between the two ends. CDR3 length equals 12 residues. Germline V gene lookup returns CDR1 LNHDA and CDR2 SQIVND (reference sequence). The CDR3 coding sequence is TGTGCCAGCGGGACTGGGGCCAACGTCCTGACTTTC. The encoded protein is CASGTGANVLTF.

The V gene is TRBV6-6, the J gene TRBJ1-2; 9 bases map to TRBD1. Per the germline V gene, CDR1 is MNHNY and CDR2 is SVGAGI (reference sequence). V was clipped by 7 bases and J by 4 bases; unmatched bases: 7. The CDR3 loop spans 14 amino acids. The CDR3 spells CASTEQGAGYGYTF. CDR3 sequence (DNA): TGTGCCAGCACCGAACAGGGGGCGGGCTATGGCTACACCTTC.

V is TRBV28 and J is TRBJ2-5, with 16 bases that match TRBD2. Germline CDR1 reads MDHEN; CDR2 reads SYDVKM. The CDR3 is made up of 18 amino acids. Unmatched junction bases numbered 10, after V lost 5 bases and J lost 4 bases. The DNA of the CDR3 is TGTGCCAGCAGTCCACCGGGACTAGCGGGAGGGTCGGCAGAGACCCAGTACTTC. Its translation is CASSPPGLAGGSAETQYF.

In this sample, this clone turned up once. This rearrangement joins TRBV27 to TRBJ2-1; 7 bases are shared with TRBD2. CDR3 length: 15 residues. V was clipped by 6 bases and J by 5 bases; unmatched bases: 10. Germline V gene data show CDR1 as MNHEY and CDR2 as SMNVEV (reference sequence). CDR3 bases: TGTGCCAGCAGCCTAATTGCTCTAGCGGACAATGAGCAGTTCTTC. Protein sequence: CASSLIALADNEQFF.

This clone has a handful of counts. V gene TRBV9 combines with J gene TRBJ2-1; 9 bases match TRBD2. The ends lost 0 bases at V and 6 bases at J; junction bases unmatched: 7. The CDR3 loop spans 16 amino acids. Germline CDR1 is SGDLS and CDR2 is YYNGEE. The CDR3 DNA reads TGTGCCAGCAGCGTAGGGGGGCGGGGGGGCTCCAATGAGCAGTTCTTC. Its translation: CASSVGGRGGSNEQFF.

The genes are TRBV11-2 and TRBJ1-2; a possible D gene is TRBD1 (6 bases). V lost 5 bases and J 5 bases, leaving 12 bases between the germline ends. Germline loops: CDR1 SGHAT, CDR2 FQNNGV. CDR3 size: 13 residues. CDR3 protein: CASSVDSMYGYTF. DNA for the CDR3: TGTGCCAGCAGCGTGGACAGCATGTATGGCTACACCTTC.

In this sample, this clone turned up once. The rearrangement joins TRBV28 to TRBJ1-5; 7 bases align to TRBD1. Germline CDR1 is MDHEN and CDR2 is SYDVKM. This CDR3 has 17 amino acids. The trim removed 5 bases at V and 2 bases at J, leaving 12 bases unmatched. CDR3 bases: TGTGCCAGCAGTCACCCACAGGGGAGAAGGCGCAATCAGCCCCAGCATTTT. This codes for CASSHPQGRRRNQPQHF.

V gene TRBV6-5 combines with J gene TRBJ2-5; 7 bases align to TRBD1. Germline loops: CDR1 MNHEY, CDR2 SVGAGI. The CDR3 is 16 residues long. The J segment lost 5 bases and the V segment lost 0 bases, leaving 9 bases of the junction unmatched. The CDR3 sequence is CASSYSQGTSGETQYF. The CDR3 DNA is TGTGCCAGCAGTTACTCACAGGGGACGTCGGGGGAGACCCAGTACTTC.